The next 19 T cell receptor beta chains were all read from a single sample in a study of blood T cell repertoires in COVID-19. Generated by immunoSEQ multiplex PCR, the TCRdb table keeps only in-frame clones and is missing some. The sample yields around 33,000 clones, roughly 87% seen once. Sequencing used peripheral blood. The receptors stem from an elderly man with acute or convalescent COVID-19.

V is TRBV6-5 and J is TRBJ2-3; a weak D match, TRBD1 (6 bases). Germline CDR1 MNHEY, CDR2 SVGAGI. The CDR3 is 14 amino acids. V gave up 6 bases and J gave up 4 bases, with 14 bases separating them. In nucleotides, the CDR3 is TGTGCCAGCAGCTTTGGACAGAACCCAGATACGCAGTATTTT. It yields the protein CASSFGQNPDTQYF.

This rearrangement joins TRBV18 to TRBJ1-1; no clear D gene. Germline V CDR1 and CDR2: KGHSH, LQKENI. The V gene lost 6 bases and the J gene lost 0 bases, with 8 bases spanning the gap. The CDR3 sequence is 13 residues long. The CDR3 DNA follows: TGTGCCAGCTCGGAGGGAATGAACACTGAAGCTTTCTTT. Its protein product is CASSEGMNTEAFF.

The genes are TRBV21-1 and TRBJ2-4; the D call TRBD2 from the table was never checked on the DNA. TRBV21-1 is a known pseudogene. The CDR3 covers 15 residues. The CDR3 region is CASTTLGRAKNIQYF. CDR3 coding DNA: TGTGCCAGCACCACCTTGGGGAGAGCCAAAAACATTCAGTACTTC.

This clone came up once. This rearrangement joins TRBV30 to TRBJ1-1, with TRBD1 matching over 10 bases. Germline V gene sequence: CDR1 GTSNPN, CDR2 SVGIG (reference sequence). This CDR3 spans 14 amino acids. The V and J ends lost 8 bases and 1 base, in that order; junction bases with no gene match: 7. The CDR3: CAGRQGARNTEAFF. The CDR3 coding sequence is TGTGCCGGAAGACAGGGGGCCAGGAACACTGAAGCTTTCTTT.

The rearrangement joins TRBV6-5 to TRBJ1-1, with TRBD1 matching 9 bases. Germline CDR1 is MNHEY and CDR2 is SVGAGI. The junction had 5 bases not matched to a gene; V was cut back by 6 bases and J by 0 bases. There are 15 residues in the CDR3. CDR3 coding DNA: TGTGCCAGCAGACCGAGGACAGGGGTGAACACTGAAGCTTTCTTT. This encodes CASRPRTGVNTEAFF.

In its sample, this clone was seen a few times. The CDR3: CASRRLGVNEKLFF. CDR3 nucleotides: TGTGCCAGCAGGAGGTTAGGAGTAAATGAAAAACTGTTTTTT. This chain connects TRBV6-5 to TRBJ1-4; D is unresolved. Germline assignment: CDR1 MNHEY and CDR2 SVGAGI. V dropped 6 bases and J dropped 5 bases, with 13 bases sitting between them. The CDR3 has 14 amino acids.

The CDR3 DNA sequence: TGTGCCTGGAGTGCAGCACAGGGGAACCAGCCCCAGCATTTT. It is translated as CAWSAAQGNQPQHF. The chain joins TRBV30 to TRBJ1-5, with TRBD1 identical over 7 bases. Unmatched junction bases numbered 7, after V lost 1 base and J lost 7 bases. Germline CDR1 is GTSNPN and CDR2 is SVGIG (reference sequence). The length of the CDR3 is 14 residues.

In DNA form, the CDR3 reads TGTGCCAGCAGCCAAGTGGCAGGGGGCACCTACGAGCAGTACTTC. The encoded protein is CASSQVAGGTYEQYF. The chain uses TRBV3-1 (or the pseudogene TRBV3-2) and TRBJ2-7; TRBD1 aligns across 8 bases. CDR1 and CDR2 from the germline V gene are LGHDT and YNNKEL (reference sequence). V was clipped by 1 base and J by 2 bases; unmatched bases: 4. CDR3 length: 15 residues.

The chain joins TRBV4-2 to TRBJ2-7; TRBD2 is a possible D gene (6 bases). Trimming pared 8 bases from V and 4 bases from J, leaving 42 bases between. The CDR3 length is 22 residues. CDR1 is LGHNA, CDR2 YNFKEQ, per germline. CDR3 in amino acids: CASRPLGGAGQGFPFTGYEQYF. The CDR3 DNA sequence: TGTGCCAGCCGCCCGTTGGGGGGAGCAGGGCAGGGTTTTCCGTTTACCGGGTACGAGCAGTACTTC.

This clone was counted once. The chain uses TRBV2 and TRBJ1-2; D may be TRBD1 (6 bases). V lost 5 bases and J 7 bases, leaving 20 bases between the germline ends. Germline V gives CDR1 SNHLY, CDR2 FYNNEI. The CDR3 loop spans 15 amino acids. CDR3 DNA sequence: TGTGCCAGCAGTCAGCTGCTGGGCCCAGGGGTTGGCTACACCTTC. Translated: CASSQLLGPGVGYTF.

The V and J genes are TRBV7-9 and TRBJ1-6; D call uncertain. The CDR3 consists of 14 residues. Germline CDR1 SEHNR, CDR2 FQNEAQ (reference sequence). Deletions cut 1 base from V and 5 bases from J, with 6 bases between. The CDR3 coding sequence is TGTGCCAGCAGCTTAGGTCAGGATAATTCACCCCTCCACTTT. Translation gives CASSLGQDNSPLHF.

V gene TRBV4-2 combines with J gene TRBJ2-5, with 10 bases fitting TRBD2. Per the germline V gene, CDR1 is LGHNA and CDR2 is YNFKEQ. The CDR3 runs 19 residues. V shed 0 bases, J shed 2 bases, and the junction held 12 bases outside the gene matches. The CDR3 DNA sequence: TGTGCCAGCAGCCAAGACCCCCGACGGGCTAGCGGGAGACAAGAGACCCAGTACTTC. It yields the protein CASSQDPRRASGRQETQYF.

As DNA, the CDR3 is TGTGCCAGTAGTGCCTCCGGGGGGGCTAACACTGAAGCTTTCTTT. It specifies CASSASGGANTEAFF. The V call is TRBV19, the J call TRBJ1-1; D might be TRBD1 (6 bases). CDR1 is LNHDA and CDR2 is SQIVND in the germline V gene (reference sequence). The CDR3 covers 15 residues. The ends were cut back, 5 bases at V and 2 bases at J, with 15 bases in the middle.

J is TRBJ1-6 and V is TRBV5-5; 10 nucleotides agree with TRBD1. The germline gives CDR1 SGHKS, CDR2 YYEKEE (reference sequence). The CDR3 spans 16 residues. The ends lost 0 bases at V and 8 bases at J; junction bases unmatched: 5. The CDR3 DNA reads as TGTGCCAGCAGCTTGGCAGCGGGACAGGGGTATTCACCCCTCCACTTT. As protein: CASSLAAGQGYSPLHF.

This chain links TRBV27 with TRBJ1-1, with TRBD1 as a possible D gene (6 bases). Germline-derived CDR1 and CDR2 are MNHEY and SMNVEV (reference sequence). V lost 6 bases, J lost 3 bases, and 17 bases lay in between. The CDR3 covers 15 residues. CDR3 protein: CASRVLGTRDTEAFF. The CDR3 DNA reads as TGTGCCAGCAGAGTCTTGGGGACACGAGACACTGAAGCTTTCTTT.

The rearrangement joins TRBV7-9 to TRBJ1-4; TRBD1 matches at 7 bases. CDR1 SEHNR and CDR2 FQNEAQ come from the germline V gene (reference sequence). This CDR3 comprises 17 residues. J gave up 7 bases and V 0 bases, and 11 bases lay outside the gene matches. The CDR3 DNA follows: TGTGCCAGCAGCTTAGCAATCATTGAGGGGGCTGGTGAAAAACTGTTTTTT. Residues: CASSLAIIEGAGEKLFF.

The J gene is TRBJ1-5, the V gene TRBV28; the D gene is possibly TRBD1 (6 bases). V was shortened by 3 bases and J by 3 bases, with 9 bases between the two germline ends. Germline CDR1 MDHEN, CDR2 SYDVKM. The CDR3 covers 14 residues. The CDR3 region has the DNA TGTGCCAGCAGTTTGTACAGGGACAATCAGCCCCAGCATTTT. It encodes CASSLYRDNQPQHF.

The V call is TRBV7-3, the J call TRBJ1-1, with no clear D. Germline loops: CDR1 SGHTA, CDR2 FQGTGA. V shed 1 base and J shed 4 bases, with 10 bases lying between them. The CDR3 spans 14 residues. The CDR3 reads CASSLMGSGTEAFF. The CDR3 coding sequence is TGTGCCAGCAGCTTAATGGGCAGTGGCACTGAAGCTTTCTTT.

The chain uses TRBV19 and TRBJ1-4; no firm D call. Trimming removed 10 bases at V and 2 bases at J, with 8 bases between. Germline-derived CDR1 and CDR2 are LNHDA and SQIVND (reference sequence). The CDR3 extends over 12 amino acids. CDR3 bases: TGTGCCACCCAACTGACTAATGAAAAACTGTTTTTT. Translation: CATQLTNEKLFF.